The entry that follows covers one T cell receptor (beta chain) sequence. Germline V lookup: CDR1 KGHSH, CDR2 LQKENI. The V gene lost 5 bases and the J gene lost 8 bases, with 18 bases spanning the gap. The CDR3 contains 15 residues. The data stem from a study of blood T cell repertoires in COVID-19. Method: immunoSEQ multiplex PCR; TCRdb's copy keeps in-frame clones and lacks some. The sample has about 170,000 clones; approximately 83% are singletons. The chain is built from TRBV18 and TRBJ1-4, with a tentative D call TRBD1 (5 bases). This TCR was recovered from a man between 65 and 80 years old with active or convalescent COVID-19. What was sequenced was peripheral blood. The CDR3 sequence: CASSLPQRGLEKLFF. The CDR3 coding sequence is TGTGCCAGCTCATTACCACAGCGGGGCCTGGAAAAACTGTTTTTT.